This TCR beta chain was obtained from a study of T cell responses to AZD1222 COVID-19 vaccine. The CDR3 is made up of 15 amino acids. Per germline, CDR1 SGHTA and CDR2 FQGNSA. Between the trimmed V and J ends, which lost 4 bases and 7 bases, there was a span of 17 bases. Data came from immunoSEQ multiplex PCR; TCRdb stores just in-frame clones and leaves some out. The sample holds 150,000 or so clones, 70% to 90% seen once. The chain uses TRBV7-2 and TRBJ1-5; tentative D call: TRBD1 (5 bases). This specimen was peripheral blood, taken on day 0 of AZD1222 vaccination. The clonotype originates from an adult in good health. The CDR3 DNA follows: TGTGCCAGCAGCTACGGAGACAGACCGGCCCAGCCCCAGCATTTT. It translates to CASSYGDRPAQPQHF.